This is a list of T cell receptor beta chains from one sample in a study of blood T cell repertoires in COVID-19. Sequencing used immunoSEQ multiplex PCR; TCRdb keeps in-frame clones, though not all of them. The table includes 150,000 or so clones, about 88% detected once. Sequences were obtained from peripheral blood. The receptors derive from a man between 18 and 29 years old with acute or convalescent COVID-19. Each CDR3 is given with its conserved first and last residue. Each record gives: D gene, J gene, clone size, V gene, CDR3 DNA, CDR3 protein. The D gene is left open where the match is weak. Not every row has a clone size; where given, it reads once, few, many or a size class.

d_call: NA; j_call: TRBJ1-2; clone_size: NA; v_call: TRBV3-1/TRBV3-2; cdr3_nt: TGTGCCAGCAGCCCCGGGGGCTATGGCTACACCTTC; cdr3_aa: CASSPGGYGYTF
d_call: NA; j_call: TRBJ2-5; clone_size: NA; v_call: TRBV28; cdr3_nt: TGTGCCAGCAGGCCCGACTCCGAAGAGACCCAGTACTTC; cdr3_aa: CASRPDSEETQYF
d_call: NA; j_call: TRBJ1-5; clone_size: NA; v_call: TRBV12-2; cdr3_nt: TGTGCAAGTCGCTTAGGCGCCGGGCGGGGCAATCAGCCCCAGCATTTT; cdr3_aa: CASRLGAGRGNQPQHF
d_call: NA; j_call: TRBJ1-4; clone_size: few; v_call: TRBV6-5; cdr3_nt: TGTGCCAGCAGTTCAACACAGGGTGAAAAACTGTTTTTT; cdr3_aa: CASSSTQGEKLFF
d_call: NA; j_call: TRBJ1-2; clone_size: NA; v_call: TRBV3-1/TRBV3-2; cdr3_nt: TGTGCCAGCAGCCAAGGGGAGGGGAGGTGGTATGGCTACACCTTC; cdr3_aa: CASSQGEGRWYGYTF
d_call: NA; j_call: TRBJ2-3; clone_size: NA; v_call: TRBV2; cdr3_nt: TGTGCCAGCAGCGGAGGCACAGATACGCAGTATTTT; cdr3_aa: CASSGGTDTQYF
d_call: NA; j_call: TRBJ1-1; clone_size: NA; v_call: TRBV5-1; cdr3_nt: TGCGCCAGCAGCTTGAAGGGAGACACTGAAGCTTTCTTT; cdr3_aa: CASSLKGDTEAFF
d_call: NA; j_call: TRBJ1-5; clone_size: NA; v_call: TRBV5-6; cdr3_nt: TGTGCCAGCAGCTTTGGGCAGTCAAGCAATCAGCCCCAGCATTTT; cdr3_aa: CASSFGQSSNQPQHF
d_call: TRBD2; j_call: TRBJ2-1; clone_size: NA; v_call: TRBV6-5; cdr3_nt: TGTGCCAGCAGTTACGGAGGCGGGGGGCTCTACAATGAGCAGTTCTTC; cdr3_aa: CASSYGGGGLYNEQFF
d_call: TRBD2; j_call: TRBJ2-5; clone_size: NA; v_call: TRBV28; cdr3_nt: TGTGCCAGCAGCCTGGGGGGGATGGAGACCCAGTACTTC; cdr3_aa: CASSLGGMETQYF
d_call: TRBD1; j_call: TRBJ1-5; clone_size: few; v_call: TRBV6-5; cdr3_nt: TGTGCCAGCAGTCACACCGGGACAGTCGGTCAGCCCCAGCATTTT; cdr3_aa: CASSHTGTVGQPQHF
d_call: TRBD1; j_call: TRBJ1-6; clone_size: NA; v_call: TRBV3-1/TRBV3-2; cdr3_nt: TGTGCCAGCAGCTTCAGGGGGCAAAATTCACCCCTCCACTTT; cdr3_aa: CASSFRGQNSPLHF
d_call: NA; j_call: TRBJ1-1; clone_size: NA; v_call: TRBV29-1; cdr3_nt: TGCAGCGTTGAAAGGGAGGGAAACACTGAAGCTTTCTTT; cdr3_aa: CSVEREGNTEAFF
d_call: NA; j_call: TRBJ2-7; clone_size: NA; v_call: TRBV12-5; cdr3_nt: TGTGCTAGTGGTTTGGTACAAGATGACGAGCAGTACTTC; cdr3_aa: CASGLVQDDEQYF
d_call: NA; j_call: TRBJ1-5; clone_size: NA; v_call: TRBV6-1; cdr3_nt: TGTGCCAGCAGTGATTCCGGGTCTGGGAATCAGCCCCAGCATTTT; cdr3_aa: CASSDSGSGNQPQHF
d_call: NA; j_call: TRBJ1-5; clone_size: NA; v_call: TRBV19; cdr3_nt: TGTGCCAGTAGTATAAGTTCGGGAGGTAGACAGCTGTTT; cdr3_aa: CASSISSGGRQLF
d_call: NA; j_call: TRBJ2-6; clone_size: NA; v_call: TRBV3-1/TRBV3-2; cdr3_nt: TGTGCCAGCAGCCGGGGGGGCGCTGGGGCCAACGTCCTGACTTTC; cdr3_aa: CASSRGGAGANVLTF
d_call: TRBD1; j_call: TRBJ1-5; clone_size: NA; v_call: TRBV9; cdr3_nt: TGTGCCAGCAGCTCCCGGGACAGGGGCCAGCCCCAGCATTTT; cdr3_aa: CASSSRDRGQPQHF
d_call: NA; j_call: TRBJ2-4; clone_size: NA; v_call: TRBV7-2; cdr3_nt: TGTGCCAGCAGCTCTTGGACAGCGAGGAGCATTCAGTACTTC; cdr3_aa: CASSSWTARSIQYF
d_call: NA; j_call: TRBJ1-2; clone_size: NA; v_call: TRBV3-1/TRBV3-2; cdr3_nt: TGTGCCAGCAGCCAAGCCAGGGCGAGTGGCTACACCTTC; cdr3_aa: CASSQARASGYTF
d_call: TRBD2; j_call: TRBJ2-1; clone_size: NA; v_call: TRBV7-3; cdr3_nt: TGTGCCAGCAGCCAACTAGCGGGGGGGCCGAGTGAGCAGTTCTTC; cdr3_aa: CASSQLAGGPSEQFF
d_call: NA; j_call: TRBJ2-7; clone_size: NA; v_call: TRBV5-8; cdr3_nt: TGTGCCAGCAGCAAAGAACAGCCTGCGAGCTCCTACGAGCAGTACTTC; cdr3_aa: CASSKEQPASSYEQYF
d_call: NA; j_call: TRBJ1-5; clone_size: NA; v_call: TRBV24-1; cdr3_nt: TGTGCCACCAGTGATCCCGGTAGCAATCAGCCCCAGCATTTT; cdr3_aa: CATSDPGSNQPQHF
d_call: TRBD1; j_call: TRBJ2-2; clone_size: NA; v_call: TRBV30; cdr3_nt: TGTGCCTGGCGGGGACAGGGGGATCACACCGGGGAGCTGTTTTTT; cdr3_aa: CAWRGQGDHTGELFF
d_call: NA; j_call: TRBJ2-3; clone_size: NA; v_call: TRBV28; cdr3_nt: TGTGCCAGCAGTCTAGGTGGAAACACAGATACGCAGTATTTT; cdr3_aa: CASSLGGNTDTQYF
d_call: TRBD1; j_call: TRBJ2-2; clone_size: NA; v_call: TRBV7-6; cdr3_nt: TGTGCCAGCAGCTTCGGACAGGGGATCACCGGGGAGCTGTTTTTT; cdr3_aa: CASSFGQGITGELFF
d_call: NA; j_call: TRBJ1-2; clone_size: NA; v_call: TRBV5-5; cdr3_nt: TGTGCCAGCAGCCTGGGGTTGGCAGGGGATGGCTACACCTTC; cdr3_aa: CASSLGLAGDGYTF
d_call: TRBD1; j_call: TRBJ2-5; clone_size: NA; v_call: TRBV7-6; cdr3_nt: TGTGCCAGCAGATCCGTCCGAGGACAGGGGAGTCCAGAGACCCAGTACTTC; cdr3_aa: CASRSVRGQGSPETQYF
d_call: TRBD1; j_call: TRBJ1-2; clone_size: once; v_call: TRBV2; cdr3_nt: TGTGCCAGCACCCCGCCCGGGACAGCGTATGGCTACACCTTC; cdr3_aa: CASTPPGTAYGYTF
d_call: TRBD1; j_call: TRBJ1-2; clone_size: NA; v_call: TRBV7-9; cdr3_nt: TGTGCCAGCAGCCCCGGCAGGGACAGGGGCGGGGGCTACACCTTC; cdr3_aa: CASSPGRDRGGGYTF
d_call: NA; j_call: TRBJ2-3; clone_size: NA; v_call: TRBV7-3; cdr3_nt: TGTGCCAGCAGCTTACAGGGGTCACATCGTAGCACAGATACGCAGTATTTT; cdr3_aa: CASSLQGSHRSTDTQYF
d_call: TRBD1; j_call: TRBJ1-6; clone_size: NA; v_call: TRBV2; cdr3_nt: TGTGCCAGCAGTCGACAGGGGAATAATTCACCCCTCCACTTT; cdr3_aa: CASSRQGNNSPLHF
d_call: TRBD2; j_call: TRBJ2-1; clone_size: NA; v_call: TRBV4-1; cdr3_nt: TGCGCCAGCAGCCAAGGGGTCGGGCGGGGGAACAATGAGCAGTTCTTC; cdr3_aa: CASSQGVGRGNNEQFF
d_call: NA; j_call: TRBJ1-3; clone_size: NA; v_call: TRBV7-2; cdr3_nt: TGTGCCAGCAGCCCCTTGAGCTCTGGAAACACCATATATTTT; cdr3_aa: CASSPLSSGNTIYF
d_call: NA; j_call: TRBJ2-1; clone_size: NA; v_call: TRBV24-1; cdr3_nt: TGTGCCACCAGTGATGGACAGAATGAGCAGTTCTTC; cdr3_aa: CATSDGQNEQFF
d_call: TRBD1; j_call: TRBJ2-1; clone_size: NA; v_call: TRBV15; cdr3_nt: TGTGCCACCAGCAGGACAGACAGGGGGCAATTGAATGAGCAGTTCTTC; cdr3_aa: CATSRTDRGQLNEQFF
d_call: TRBD1; j_call: TRBJ1-5; clone_size: few; v_call: TRBV5-8; cdr3_nt: TGTGCCAGCAGCACGGGACAGAATAGCAATCAGCCCCAGCATTTT; cdr3_aa: CASSTGQNSNQPQHF